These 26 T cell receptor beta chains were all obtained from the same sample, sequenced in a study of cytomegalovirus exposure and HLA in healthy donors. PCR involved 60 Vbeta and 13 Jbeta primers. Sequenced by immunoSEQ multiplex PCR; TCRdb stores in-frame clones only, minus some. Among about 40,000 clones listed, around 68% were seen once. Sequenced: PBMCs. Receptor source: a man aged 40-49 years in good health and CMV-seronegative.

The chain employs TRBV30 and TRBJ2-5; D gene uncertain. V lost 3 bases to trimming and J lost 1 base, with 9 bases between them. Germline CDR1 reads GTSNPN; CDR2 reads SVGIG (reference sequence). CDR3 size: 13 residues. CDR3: CAWRSNPQETQYF. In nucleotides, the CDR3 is TGTGCCTGGAGGTCCAATCCCCAAGAGACCCAGTACTTC.

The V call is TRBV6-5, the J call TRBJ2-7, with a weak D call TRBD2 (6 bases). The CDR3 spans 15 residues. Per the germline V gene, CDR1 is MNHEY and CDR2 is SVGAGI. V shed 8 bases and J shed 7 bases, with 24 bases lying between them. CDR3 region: CASSDGQSGGLEQYF. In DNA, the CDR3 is TGTGCCAGCTCGGATGGCCAGAGCGGAGGGCTAGAGCAGTACTTC.

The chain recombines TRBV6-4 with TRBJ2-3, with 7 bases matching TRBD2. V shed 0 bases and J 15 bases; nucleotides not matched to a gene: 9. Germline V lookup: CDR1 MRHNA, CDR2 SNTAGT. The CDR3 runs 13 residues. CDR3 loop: CASSDSETSPRYF. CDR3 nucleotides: TGTGCCAGCAGTGACTCAGAGACTAGCCCCAGATATTTT.

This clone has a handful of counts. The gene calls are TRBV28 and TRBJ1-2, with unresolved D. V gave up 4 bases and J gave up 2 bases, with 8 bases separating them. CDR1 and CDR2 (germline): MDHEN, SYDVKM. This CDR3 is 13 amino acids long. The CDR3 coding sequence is TGTGCCAGCAGTTCAGCGGGGAACTATGGCTACACCTTC. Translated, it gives CASSSAGNYGYTF.

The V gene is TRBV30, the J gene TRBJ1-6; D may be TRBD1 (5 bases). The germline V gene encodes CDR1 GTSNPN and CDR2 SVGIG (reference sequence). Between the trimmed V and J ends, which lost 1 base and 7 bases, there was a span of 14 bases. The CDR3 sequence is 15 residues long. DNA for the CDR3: TGTGCCTGGAGTGAACCCGCAGGGTGGAATTCACCCCTCCACTTT. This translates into CAWSEPAGWNSPLHF.

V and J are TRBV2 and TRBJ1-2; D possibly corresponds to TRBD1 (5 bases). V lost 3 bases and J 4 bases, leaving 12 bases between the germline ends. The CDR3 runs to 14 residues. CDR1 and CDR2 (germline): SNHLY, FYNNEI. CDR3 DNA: TGTGCCAGCAGTGACCGGGCAGGGTTCTATGGCTACACCTTC. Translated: CASSDRAGFYGYTF.

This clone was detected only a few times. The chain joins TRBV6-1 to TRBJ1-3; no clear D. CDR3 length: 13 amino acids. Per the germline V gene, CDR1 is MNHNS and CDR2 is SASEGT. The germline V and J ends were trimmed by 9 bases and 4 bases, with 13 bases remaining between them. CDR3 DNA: TGTGCCAGTTTTACCGGGTCGGGAAACACCATATATTTT. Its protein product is CASFTGSGNTIYF.

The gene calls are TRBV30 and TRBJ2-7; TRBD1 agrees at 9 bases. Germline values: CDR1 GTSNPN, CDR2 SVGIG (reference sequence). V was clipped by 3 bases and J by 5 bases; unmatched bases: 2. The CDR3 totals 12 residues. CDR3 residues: CAWSGDRDEQYF. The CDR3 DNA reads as TGTGCCTGGAGCGGGGACAGGGACGAGCAGTACTTC.

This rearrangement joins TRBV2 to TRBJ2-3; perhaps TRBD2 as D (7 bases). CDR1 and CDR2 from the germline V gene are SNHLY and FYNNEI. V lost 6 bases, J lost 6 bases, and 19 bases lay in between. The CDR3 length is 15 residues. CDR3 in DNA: TGTGCCAGCAGCCGTAGCGAGGGGGGGATGGATACGCAGTATTTT. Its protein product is CASSRSEGGMDTQYF.

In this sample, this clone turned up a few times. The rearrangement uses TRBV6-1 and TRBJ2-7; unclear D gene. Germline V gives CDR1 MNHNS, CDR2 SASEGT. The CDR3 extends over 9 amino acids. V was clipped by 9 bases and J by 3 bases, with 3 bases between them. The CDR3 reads CASSYEQYF. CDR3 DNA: TGTGCCAGTAGCTACGAGCAGTACTTC.

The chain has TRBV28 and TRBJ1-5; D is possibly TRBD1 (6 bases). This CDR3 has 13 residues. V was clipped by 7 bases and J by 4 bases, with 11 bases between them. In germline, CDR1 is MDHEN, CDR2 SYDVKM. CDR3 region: CASTDRRNQPQHF. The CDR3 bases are TGTGCCAGCACCGACAGGAGAAATCAGCCCCAGCATTTT. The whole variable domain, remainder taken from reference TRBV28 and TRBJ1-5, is DVKVTQSSRYLVKRTGEKVFLECVQDMDHENMFWYRQDPGLGLRLIYFSYDVKMKEKGDIPEGYSVSREKKERFSLILESASTNQTSMYLCASTDRRNQPQHFGDGTRLSIL.

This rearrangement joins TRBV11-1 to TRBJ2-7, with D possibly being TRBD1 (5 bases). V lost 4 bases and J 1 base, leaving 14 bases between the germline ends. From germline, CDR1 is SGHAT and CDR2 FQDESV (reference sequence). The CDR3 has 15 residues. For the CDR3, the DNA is TGTGCCAGCAGCTCGGACATCCTGTCTTCCTACGAGCAGTACTTC. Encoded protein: CASSSDILSSYEQYF.

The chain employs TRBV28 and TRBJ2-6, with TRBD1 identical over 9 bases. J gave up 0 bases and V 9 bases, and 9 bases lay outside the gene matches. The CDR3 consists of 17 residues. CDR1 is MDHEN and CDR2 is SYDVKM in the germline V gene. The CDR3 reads CASKPGQGASGANVLTF. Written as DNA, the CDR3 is TGTGCCAGTAAACCGGGACAGGGAGCCTCTGGGGCCAACGTCCTGACTTTC.

CDR3 protein: CASSQDEGISYEQYF. DNA of the CDR3: TGCGCCAGCAGCCAAGATGAGGGCATTTCCTACGAGCAGTACTTC. The J gene is TRBJ2-7, the V gene TRBV4-3; tentative D call: TRBD2 (5 bases). Germline V gene data show CDR1 as LGHNA and CDR2 as YSLEER. The CDR3 is 15 residues long. V was trimmed by 0 bases and J by 1 base, leaving 10 bases between them.

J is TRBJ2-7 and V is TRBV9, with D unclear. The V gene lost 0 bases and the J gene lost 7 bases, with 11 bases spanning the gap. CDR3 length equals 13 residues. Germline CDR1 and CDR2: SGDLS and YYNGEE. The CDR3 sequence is CASSVVPAREQYF. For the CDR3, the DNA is TGTGCCAGCAGCGTAGTACCAGCCAGGGAGCAGTACTTC. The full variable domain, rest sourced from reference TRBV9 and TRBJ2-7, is DSGVTQTPKHLITATGQRVTLRCSPRSGDLSVYWYQQSLDQGLQFLIQYYNGEERAKGNILERFSAQQFPDLHSELNLSSLELGDSALYFCASSVVPAREQYFGPGTRLTVT.

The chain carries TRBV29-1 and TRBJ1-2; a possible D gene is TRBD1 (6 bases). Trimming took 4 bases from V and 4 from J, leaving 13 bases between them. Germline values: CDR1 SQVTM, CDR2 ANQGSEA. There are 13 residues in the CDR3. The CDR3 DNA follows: TGCAGCGTTGTCGCAGGGGAGAGCTATGGCTACACCTTC. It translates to CSVVAGESYGYTF.

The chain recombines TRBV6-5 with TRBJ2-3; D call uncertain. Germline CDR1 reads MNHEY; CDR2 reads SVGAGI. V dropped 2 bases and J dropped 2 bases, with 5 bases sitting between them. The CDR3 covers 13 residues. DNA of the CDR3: TGTGCCAGCAGTTACACAAACACAGATACGCAGTATTTT. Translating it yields CASSYTNTDTQYF.

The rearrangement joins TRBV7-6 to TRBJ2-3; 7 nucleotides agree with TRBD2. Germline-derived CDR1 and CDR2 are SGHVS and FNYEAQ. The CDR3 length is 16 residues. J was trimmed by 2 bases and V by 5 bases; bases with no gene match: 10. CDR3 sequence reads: CASSTSSGEFTDTQYF. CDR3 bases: TGTGCCAGCAGCACTTCCAGCGGGGAGTTCACAGATACGCAGTATTTT.

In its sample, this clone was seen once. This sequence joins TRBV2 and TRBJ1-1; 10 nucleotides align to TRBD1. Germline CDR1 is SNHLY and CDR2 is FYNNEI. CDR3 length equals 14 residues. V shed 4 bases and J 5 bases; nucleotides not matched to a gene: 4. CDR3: CASSVRDRGTEAFF. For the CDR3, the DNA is TGTGCCAGCAGTGTTAGGGACAGGGGTACTGAAGCTTTCTTT.

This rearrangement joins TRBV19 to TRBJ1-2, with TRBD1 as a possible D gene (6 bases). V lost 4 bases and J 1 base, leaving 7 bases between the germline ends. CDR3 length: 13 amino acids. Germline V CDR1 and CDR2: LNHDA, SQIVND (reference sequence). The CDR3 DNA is TGTGCCAGTAGTAAACAGGGTAACTATGGCTACACCTTC. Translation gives CASSKQGNYGYTF.

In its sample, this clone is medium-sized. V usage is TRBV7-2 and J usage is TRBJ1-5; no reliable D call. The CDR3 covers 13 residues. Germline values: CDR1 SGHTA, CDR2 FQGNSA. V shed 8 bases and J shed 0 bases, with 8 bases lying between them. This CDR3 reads CASGPYSNQPQHF. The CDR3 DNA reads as TGTGCCAGCGGGCCTTATAGCAATCAGCCCCAGCATTTT.

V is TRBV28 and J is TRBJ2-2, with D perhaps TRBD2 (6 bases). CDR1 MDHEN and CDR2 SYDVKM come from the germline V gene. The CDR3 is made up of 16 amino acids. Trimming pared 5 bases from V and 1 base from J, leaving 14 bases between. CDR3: CASSPSGTGNTGELFF. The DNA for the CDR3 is TGTGCCAGCAGTCCCTCGGGGACTGGGAACACCGGGGAGCTGTTTTTT.

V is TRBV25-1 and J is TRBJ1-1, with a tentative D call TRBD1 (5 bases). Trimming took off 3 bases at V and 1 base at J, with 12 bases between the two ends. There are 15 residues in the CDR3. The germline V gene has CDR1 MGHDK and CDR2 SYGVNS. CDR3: CASSDKTAGNTEAFF. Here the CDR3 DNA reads TGTGCCAGCAGTGATAAGACAGCTGGGAACACTGAAGCTTTCTTT.

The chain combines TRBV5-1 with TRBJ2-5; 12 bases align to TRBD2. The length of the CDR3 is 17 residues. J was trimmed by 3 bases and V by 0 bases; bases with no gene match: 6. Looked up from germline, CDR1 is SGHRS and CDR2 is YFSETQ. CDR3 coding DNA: TGCGCCAGCAGCTTGGAGCCTGGACTAGCGGGAAAAGAGACCCAGTACTTC. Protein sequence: CASSLEPGLAGKETQYF.

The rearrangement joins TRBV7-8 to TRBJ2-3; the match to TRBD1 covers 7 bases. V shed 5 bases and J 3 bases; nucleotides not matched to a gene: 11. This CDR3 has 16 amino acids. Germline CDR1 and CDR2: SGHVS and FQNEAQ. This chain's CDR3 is CASSLSTGMGTDTQYF. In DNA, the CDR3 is TGTGCCAGCAGCCTCTCGACAGGGATGGGTACAGATACGCAGTATTTT.

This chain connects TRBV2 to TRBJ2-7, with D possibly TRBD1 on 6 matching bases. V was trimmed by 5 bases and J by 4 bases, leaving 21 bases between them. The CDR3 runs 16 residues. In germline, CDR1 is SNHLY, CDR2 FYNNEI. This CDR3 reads CASSLTGPMTLYEQYF. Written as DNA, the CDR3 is TGTGCCAGCAGTTTGACAGGCCCAATGACTTTATACGAGCAGTACTTC. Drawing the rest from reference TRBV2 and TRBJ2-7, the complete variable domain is EPEVTQTPSHQVTQMGQEVILRCVPISNHLYFYWYRQILGQKVEFLVSFYNNEISEKSEIFDDQFSVERPDGSNFTLKIRSTKLEDSAMYFCASSLTGPMTLYEQYFGPGTRLTVT.